The clone carrying this TCR beta chain has just a few counts. Its antigen is still unknown. The sample comes from a study of T cell repertoires in cytomegalovirus infection. Across the study: TCR beta signatures that were public indicated CMV infection and matching HLA type.

TCRdb re-analysed the reads in MiXCR, keeping a single row per CDR3 protein. This table holds hundreds of thousands of distinct CDR3 sequences, about 24% found once. Overall study results and limits: CMV-specific TCR beta clonotypes restricted by HLA-C were the ones dominating the ex vivo response. Cumulative public TCR beta family frequency identified CMV carriers with the relevant HLA.

The sequence was collected from a human donor in good health (CMV status not recorded). Some clones in this sample may be carry-over from other donors' samples. Specimen: CD8+ T cells from PBMCs.

As DNA, the CDR3 is TGCGCCAGCAGAGACAGGGGGCAAGAGACCCAGTACTTC. The encoded protein is CASRDRGQETQYF. This chain links TRBV10-2 with TRBJ2-5, with 9 positions matching TRBD1. In germline, CDR1 is WSHSY, CDR2 SAAADI. Trimming took 6 bases from V and 2 from J; bases not matched to a gene: 1. CDR3 length equals 13 residues.